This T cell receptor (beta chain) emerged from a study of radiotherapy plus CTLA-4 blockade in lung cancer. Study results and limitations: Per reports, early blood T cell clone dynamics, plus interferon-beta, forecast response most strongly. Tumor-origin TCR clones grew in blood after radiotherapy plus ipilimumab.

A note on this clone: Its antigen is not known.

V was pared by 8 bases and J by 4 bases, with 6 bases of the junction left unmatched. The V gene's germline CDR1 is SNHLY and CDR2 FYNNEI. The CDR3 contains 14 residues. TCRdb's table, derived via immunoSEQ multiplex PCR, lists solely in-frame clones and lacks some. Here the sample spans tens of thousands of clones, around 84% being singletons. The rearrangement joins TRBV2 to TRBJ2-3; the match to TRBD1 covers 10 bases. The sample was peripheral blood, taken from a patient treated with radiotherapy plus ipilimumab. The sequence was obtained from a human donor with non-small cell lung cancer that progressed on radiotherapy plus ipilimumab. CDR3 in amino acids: CASADRGRADTQYF. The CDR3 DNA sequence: TGTGCCAGCGCCGACAGGGGGCGCGCAGATACGCAGTATTTT.